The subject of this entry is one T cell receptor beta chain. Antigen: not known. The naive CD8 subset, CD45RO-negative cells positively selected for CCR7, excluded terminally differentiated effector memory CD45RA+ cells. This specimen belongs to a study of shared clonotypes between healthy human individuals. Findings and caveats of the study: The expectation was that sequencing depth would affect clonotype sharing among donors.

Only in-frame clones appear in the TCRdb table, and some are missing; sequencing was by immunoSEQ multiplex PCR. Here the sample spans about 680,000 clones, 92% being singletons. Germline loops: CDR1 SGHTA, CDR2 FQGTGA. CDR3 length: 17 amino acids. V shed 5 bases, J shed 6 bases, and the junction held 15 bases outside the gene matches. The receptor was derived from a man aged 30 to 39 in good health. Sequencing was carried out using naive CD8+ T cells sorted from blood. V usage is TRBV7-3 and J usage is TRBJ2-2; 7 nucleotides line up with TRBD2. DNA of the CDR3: TGTGCCAGCAGCCCCGGACGGGGCGGGAGTCCGGCCGGGGAGCTGTTTTTT. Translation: CASSPGRGGSPAGELFF. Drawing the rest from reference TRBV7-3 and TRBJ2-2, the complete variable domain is GAGVSQTPSNKVTEKGKYVELRCDPISGHTALYWYRQSLGQGPEFLIYFQGTGAADDSGLPNDRFFAVRPEGSVSTLKIQRTERGDSAVYLCASSPGRGGSPAGELFFGEGSRLTVL.